This T cell receptor beta chain was identified in a study of identical twins. Germline values: CDR1 LNHDA, CDR2 SQIVND (reference sequence). CDR3 length: 17 residues. The junction had 10 bases not matched to a gene; V was cut back by 4 bases and J by 2 bases. TCRdb reanalysed the 5' RACE reads using MiXCR and keeps one entry per CDR3 protein. The profile shows roughly 720,000 distinct CDR3 sequences, 15% to 20% of them singletons. Another study also made use of these data, one on T cells expressing NK-cell markers. As reported in that work: Among the experiments, several used an anti-gamma-delta TCR antibody to restrict sorting to alpha-beta TCR T cells.

This chain connects TRBV19 to TRBJ1-3; 8 positions agree with TRBD1. The receptor was derived from a woman in her late teens or twenties in good health. Input material: PBMCs. CDR3: CASSKDRVGTTGNTIYF. As DNA, the CDR3 is TGTGCCAGTAGTAAGGACAGGGTGGGAACTACTGGAAACACCATATATTTT.